This T cell receptor beta chain was observed in a study of human T cells and chemical hapten exposure. Study-wide results and caveats: TCRs at a frequency above 1 in 1000 stayed unchanged with DPC sensitization. Expanded TCR sets contained significantly more large CDR3 similarity clusters than controls.

V lost 0 bases, J lost 10 bases, and 8 bases stayed unmatched. The CDR3 contains 15 residues. Germline V gives CDR1 LGHNA, CDR2 YSLEER. As to time point: patch test 1, 2 weeks after DPC sensitization. Treatment specified: therapeutic diphenylcyclopropenone sensitization with weekly scalp DPC. In its sample, this clonotype was seen a few times. Its cognate antigen is unknown. For the library, individual cDNA molecules each received unique molecular identifiers. TCRdb re-called the RACE reads through MiXCR, storing one row per CDR3 protein. The sample shows approximately 350,000 distinct CDR3 sequences, under 9% of them seen only once.

The input for sequencing was whole blood, taken in connection with sensitization to the hapten diphenylcyclopropenone (DPC). The chain recombines TRBV4-3 with TRBJ1-1; TRBD1 matches at 10 bases. The origin of this receptor is a woman aged 18 to 35 with alopecia areata. Some clones in this sample may be carry-over from other donors' samples. The CDR3 bases are TGCGCCAGCAGCCAAGATTCGAGGGACAGGGGAGCAGCTTTCTTT. Residues: CASSQDSRDRGAAFF.